The 20 T cell receptor beta chains below were found in one sample sequenced in a study of blood T cell repertoires in COVID-19. The data were produced by immunoSEQ multiplex PCR, yet TCRdb's version contains in-frame clones alone and is incomplete. Of about 180,000 clones in the sample, 70% to 90% were seen once. Sequencing was carried out using peripheral blood. The receptor set was obtained from a man in his forties with active or convalescent COVID-19.

This chain links TRBV19 with TRBJ1-5, with TRBD1 as a possible D gene (6 bases). The CDR3 is 14 residues long. The V end was cut by 5 bases, the J end by 2 bases, with 10 bases between. Germline V gene sequence: CDR1 LNHDA, CDR2 SQIVND (reference sequence). The CDR3 sequence: CASSQTGGNQPQHF. CDR3 in DNA: TGTGCCAGTAGTCAGACAGGTGGCAATCAGCCCCAGCATTTT.

V is TRBV7-9 and J is TRBJ2-1, with TRBD2 matching 9 bases. Losses at the gene ends were 6 bases for V and 8 bases for J; bases not matched to a gene: 14. The CDR3 sequence is 16 residues long. CDR1 is SEHNR, CDR2 FQNEAQ, per germline (reference sequence). In DNA, the CDR3 is TGTGCCAGCAGACCCCGCGGGGGGGCCGGGTTCGATGAGCAGTTCTTC. Amino acid sequence: CASRPRGGAGFDEQFF.

This chain connects TRBV4-1 to TRBJ1-5; D is possibly TRBD1 (6 bases). The CDR3 length is 15 residues. The V gene's germline CDR1 is MGHRA and CDR2 YSYEKL. V shed 4 bases and J shed 2 bases, with 12 bases lying between them. The CDR3 bases are TGCGCCAGCAGCCCAGGACAGTTTGGCAATCAGCCCCAGCATTTT. This encodes CASSPGQFGNQPQHF.

V and J are TRBV3-1 (or the pseudogene TRBV3-2) and TRBJ2-5; TRBD1 agrees at 10 bases. Germline values: CDR1 LGHDT, CDR2 YNNKEL (reference sequence). CDR3 size: 16 residues. With V trimmed by 2 bases and J by 5 bases, 8 bases remained unmatched. CDR3 residues: CASSQSGTGAEETQYF. The CDR3 DNA follows: TGTGCCAGCAGCCAAAGTGGGACAGGGGCCGAGGAGACCCAGTACTTC.

The V gene is TRBV4-1, the J gene TRBJ1-2; 9 bases map to TRBD1. CDR3 length equals 15 residues. Germline V gene data show CDR1 as MGHRA and CDR2 as YSYEKL. The J segment lost 2 bases and the V segment lost 0 bases, leaving 1 base of the junction unmatched. The CDR3 loop reads CASSQDGQGNYGYTF. As DNA, the CDR3 is TGCGCCAGCAGCCAAGATGGACAGGGGAACTATGGCTACACCTTC.

The chain has TRBV7-6 and TRBJ2-2; 8 bases line up with TRBD1. Germline-derived CDR1 and CDR2 are SGHVS and FNYEAQ. The CDR3 is 15 amino acids. V shed 1 base, J shed 3 bases, and the junction held 1 base outside the gene matches. CDR3 residues: CASSLGTGHTGELFF. The CDR3 DNA sequence: TGTGCCAGCAGCTTAGGGACAGGGCACACCGGGGAGCTGTTTTTT.

CDR3 in amino acids: CASSGTRRGVQLSQETQYF. CDR3 coding DNA: TGTGCCAGCAGCGGGACCAGGCGGGGGGTCCAGCTATCCCAAGAGACCCAGTACTTC. V is TRBV7-2 and J is TRBJ2-5, with 8 bases matching TRBD2. Per the germline V gene, CDR1 is SGHTA and CDR2 is FQGNSA. V shed 5 bases, J shed 1 base, and the junction held 18 bases outside the gene matches. CDR3 length equals 19 residues.

This chain uses TRBV6-1 with TRBJ2-2, with 11 bases identical to TRBD1. The V gene end was trimmed by 4 bases and the J gene end by 6 bases; junction bases not matched to a gene: 7. This CDR3 spans 16 amino acids. CDR1 MNHNS and CDR2 SASEGT come from the germline V gene. CDR3 in amino acids: CASSASPGQGAGELFF. Here the CDR3 DNA reads TGTGCCAGCAGTGCGTCGCCGGGACAGGGGGCCGGGGAGCTGTTTTTT.

This chain uses TRBV2 with TRBJ1-3; 9 bases line up with TRBD1. The germline V gene encodes CDR1 SNHLY and CDR2 FYNNEI. This CDR3 is 15 amino acids long. The V and J ends lost 1 base and 6 bases, in that order; junction bases with no gene match: 4. CDR3 sequence reads: CASSEGTGVTNTIYF. CDR3 nucleotides: TGTGCCAGCAGTGAAGGGACAGGGGTAACAAACACCATATATTTT.

The chain couples TRBV30 to TRBJ2-1, with D possibly matching TRBD1 (5 bases). Per the germline V gene, CDR1 is GTSNPN and CDR2 is SVGIG (reference sequence). V shed 0 bases and J shed 5 bases, with 11 bases lying between them. The CDR3 totals 14 residues. CDR3 in amino acids: CAWSVGVGNNEQFF. In DNA form, the CDR3 reads TGTGCCTGGAGTGTAGGGGTAGGGAACAATGAGCAGTTCTTC.

This chain links TRBV5-8 with TRBJ1-3; TRBD1 might be the D (5 bases). The CDR3 spans 17 residues. V was shortened by 1 base and J by 5 bases, with 19 bases between the two germline ends. Germline V lookup: CDR1 SGHTS, CDR2 YDEGEE. CDR3 DNA sequence: TGTGCCAGCAGCTTGTTCGGGGGAACGATTAGTAGAAACACCATATATTTT. Amino acids: CASSLFGGTISRNTIYF. Full variable domain (remainder filled in from reference TRBV5-8 and TRBJ1-3): EAGVTQSPTHLIKTRGQQATLRCSPISGHTSVYWYQQALGLGLQFLLWYDEGEERNRGNFPPRFSGRQFPNYSSELNVNALELEDSALYLCASSLFGGTISRNTIYFGEGSWLTVV.

This rearrangement joins TRBV9 to TRBJ1-1; the match to TRBD1 covers 11 bases. This CDR3 comprises 16 residues. Germline V gene data show CDR1 as SGDLS and CDR2 as YYNGEE. J was trimmed by 2 bases and V by 3 bases; bases with no gene match: 6. The CDR3 protein is CASSEGQGVPNTEAFF. The CDR3 nucleotides read TGTGCCAGCAGCGAGGGACAGGGGGTCCCCAACACTGAAGCTTTCTTT.

Regarding this clone: The conserved final phenylalanine or tryptophan is absent from the CDR3, which likely points to a read error. The DNA is left out, because the CDR3 cannot be placed on it with certainty; the CDR3 is given as TCRdb lists it. The gene calls are TRBV6-1 and TRBJ1-2; the tabulated D call, TRBD1, remains unverified against the DNA. The CDR3 spans 14 residues, counting both ends. Per the germline V gene, CDR1 is MNHNS and CDR2 is SASEGT. The CDR3 here is CASSEGTGSMNPVL.

This clone appeared a single time. The chain uses TRBV3-1 (or the pseudogene TRBV3-2) and TRBJ1-6; D gene ambiguous. The V end lost 4 bases, the J end lost 5 bases, and 9 bases lay between the germline ends. The germline gives CDR1 LGHDT, CDR2 YNNKEL (reference sequence). The CDR3 consists of 14 residues. This chain's CDR3 is CASSPGLDNSPLHF. In DNA, the CDR3 is TGTGCCAGCAGCCCCGGACTAGATAATTCACCCCTCCACTTT.

This clone was recorded once. V gene TRBV18 combines with J gene TRBJ2-1; TRBD1 agrees at 7 bases. V lost 1 base to trimming and J lost 6 bases; unmatched junction nucleotides: 9. From germline, CDR1 is KGHSH and CDR2 LQKENI. This CDR3 is built from 16 residues. This chain's CDR3 is CASSPRGTVVPNEQFF. In DNA, the CDR3 is TGTGCCAGCTCACCACGGGGGACAGTAGTCCCCAATGAGCAGTTCTTC.

This chain uses TRBV6-4 with TRBJ1-1, with D possibly being TRBD1 (6 bases). The length of the CDR3 is 15 residues. The germline V and J ends were trimmed by 7 bases and 0 bases, with 15 bases remaining between them. Germline values: CDR1 MRHNA, CDR2 SNTAGT. The CDR3 protein is CASKTEDSLNTEAFF. CDR3 coding DNA: TGTGCCAGCAAAACGGAGGACAGTTTGAACACTGAAGCTTTCTTT.

This clone was found once. The rearrangement uses TRBV7-9 and TRBJ2-6, with D tentatively TRBD2 (6 bases). The CDR3 is 16 residues long. CDR1 SEHNR and CDR2 FQNEAQ come from the germline V gene (reference sequence). V dropped 4 bases and J dropped 4 bases, with 14 bases sitting between them. The CDR3 reads CASSWTTLTGANVLTF. The CDR3 nucleotides are TGTGCCAGCAGCTGGACTACCCTAACCGGGGCCAACGTCCTGACTTTC. The full variable domain, completed using reference TRBV7-9 and TRBJ2-6, is DTGVSQNPRHKITKRGQNVTFRCDPISEHNRLYWYRQTLGQGPEFLTYFQNEAQLEKSRLLSDRFSAERPKGSFSTLEIQRTEQGDSAMYLCASSWTTLTGANVLTFGAGSRLTVL.

This clone came up once. The chain carries TRBV3-1 (or the pseudogene TRBV3-2) and TRBJ1-5; D call uncertain. The CDR3 extends over 13 amino acids. Trimming pared 2 bases from V and 6 bases from J, leaving 8 bases between. Germline CDR1 and CDR2: LGHDT and YNNKEL (reference sequence). The CDR3 reads CASSQNPGQPQHF. The DNA of the CDR3 is TGTGCCAGCAGCCAAAATCCGGGTCAGCCCCAGCATTTT.

This rearrangement joins TRBV7-3 to TRBJ1-5, with 7 bases aligning to TRBD1. V was clipped by 8 bases and J by 6 bases; unmatched bases: 7. This CDR3 has 13 amino acids. The germline CDR1 and CDR2 sequences are SGHTA and FQGTGA. CDR3 DNA sequence: TGTGCCAGCTCGCAGGGGGATGGTCAGCCCCAGCATTTT. This gives the protein CASSQGDGQPQHF. Drawing the rest from reference TRBV7-3 and TRBJ1-5, the complete variable domain is GAGVSQTPSNKVTEKGKYVELRCDPISGHTALYWYRQSLGQGPEFLIYFQGTGAADDSGLPNDRFFAVRPEGSVSTLKIQRTERGDSAVYLCASSQGDGQPQHFGDGTRLSIL.

This clone was seen just once. The chain employs TRBV6-5 and TRBJ2-7; TRBD2 is a possible D gene (6 bases). The CDR3 is 12 residues long. CDR1 is MNHEY and CDR2 is SVGAGI in the germline V gene. V was clipped by 7 bases and J by 1 base, with 8 bases between them. The CDR3 DNA sequence: TGTGCCAGCATCGGGACTTCCTACGAGCAGTACTTC. It codes for CASIGTSYEQYF.